Below, one T cell receptor (beta chain) is given with its context. Here immunoSEQ multiplex PCR was the method, and the copy in TCRdb shows in-frame clones only, minus some. The data hold roughly 98,000 clones, with 70% to 85% observed a single time. The data are from a study of blood T cell repertoires in COVID-19. Study at large: Italy, Spain and the United States were the sources of the convalescent and acute COVID-19 samples. Nucleic acid was either cDNA or gDNA, and it came from T cells, B-cell-depleted T cells, or PBMCs.

The CDR3 spans 11 residues. The junction had 4 bases not matched to a gene; V was cut back by 5 bases and J by 11 bases. Sequenced input: peripheral blood. This clonotype was obtained from a man between 65 and 79 years old with active or convalescent COVID-19. The chain is built from TRBV12-3 or TRBV12-4 and TRBJ2-3, with 7 bases aligning to TRBD2. The CDR3 bases are TGTGCCAGCAGTCCCAGCGGGATGCAGTATTTT. This sequence encodes CASSPSGMQYF.